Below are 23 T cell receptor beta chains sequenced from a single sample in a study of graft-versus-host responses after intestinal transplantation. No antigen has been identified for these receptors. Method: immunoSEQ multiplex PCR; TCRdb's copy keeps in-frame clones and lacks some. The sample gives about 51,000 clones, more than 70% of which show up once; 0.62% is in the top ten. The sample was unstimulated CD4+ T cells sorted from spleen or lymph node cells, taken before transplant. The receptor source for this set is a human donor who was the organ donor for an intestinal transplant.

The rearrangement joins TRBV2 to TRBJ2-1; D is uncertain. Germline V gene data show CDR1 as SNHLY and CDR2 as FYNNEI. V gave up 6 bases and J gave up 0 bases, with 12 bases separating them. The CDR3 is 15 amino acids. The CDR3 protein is CASSFPRSSYNEQFF. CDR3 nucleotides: TGTGCCAGCAGCTTTCCGAGAAGCTCCTACAATGAGCAGTTCTTC.

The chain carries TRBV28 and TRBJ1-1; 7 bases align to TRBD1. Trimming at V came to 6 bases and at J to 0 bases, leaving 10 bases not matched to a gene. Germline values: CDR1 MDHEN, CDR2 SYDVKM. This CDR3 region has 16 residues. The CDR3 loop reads CASRHRTGSMNTEAFF. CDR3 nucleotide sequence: TGTGCCAGCAGGCATAGGACAGGTTCTATGAACACTGAAGCTTTCTTT.

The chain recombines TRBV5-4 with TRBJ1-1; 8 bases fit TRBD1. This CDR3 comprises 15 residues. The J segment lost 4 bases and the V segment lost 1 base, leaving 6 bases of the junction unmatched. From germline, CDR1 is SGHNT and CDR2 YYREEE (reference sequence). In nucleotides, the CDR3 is TGTGCCAGCAGCTTGTGGGACAGGTATGGCACTGAAGCTTTCTTT. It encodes CASSLWDRYGTEAFF.

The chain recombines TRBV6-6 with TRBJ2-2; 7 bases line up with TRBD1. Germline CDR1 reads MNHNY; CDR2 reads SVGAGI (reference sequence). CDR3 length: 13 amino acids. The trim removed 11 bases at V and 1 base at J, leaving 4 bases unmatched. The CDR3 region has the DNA TGTGCCTCTCGGACAGGGAACACCGGGGAGCTGTTTTTT. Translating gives CASRTGNTGELFF.

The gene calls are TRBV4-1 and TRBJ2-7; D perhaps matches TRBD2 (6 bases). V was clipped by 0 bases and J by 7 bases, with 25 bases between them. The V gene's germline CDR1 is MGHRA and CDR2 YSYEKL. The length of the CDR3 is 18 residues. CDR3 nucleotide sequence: TGCGCCAGCAGCCAAGAATCCCCCCTGGGCGGGACGCCGGGAGAGCAGTACTTC. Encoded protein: CASSQESPLGGTPGEQYF.

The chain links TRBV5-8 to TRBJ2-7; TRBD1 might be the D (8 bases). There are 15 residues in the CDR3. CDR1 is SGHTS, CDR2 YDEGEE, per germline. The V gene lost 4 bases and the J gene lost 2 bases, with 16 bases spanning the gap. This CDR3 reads CASSLGGTGTYEQYF. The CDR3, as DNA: TGTGCCAGCAGCCTGGGGGGGACAGGTACCTACGAGCAGTACTTC.

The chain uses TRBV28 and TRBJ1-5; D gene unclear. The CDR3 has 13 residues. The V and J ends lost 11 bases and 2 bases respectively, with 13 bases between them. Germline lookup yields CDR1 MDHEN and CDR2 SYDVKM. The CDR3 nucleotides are TGTGCCGGCCGGAGGGAGGGCAATCAGCCCCAGCATTTT. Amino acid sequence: CAGRREGNQPQHF. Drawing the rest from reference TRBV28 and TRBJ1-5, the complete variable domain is DVKVTQSSRYLVKRTGEKVFLECVQDMDHENMFWYRQDPGLGLRLIYFSYDVKMKEKGDIPEGYSVSREKKERFSLILESASTNQTSMYLCAGRREGNQPQHFGDGTRLSIL.

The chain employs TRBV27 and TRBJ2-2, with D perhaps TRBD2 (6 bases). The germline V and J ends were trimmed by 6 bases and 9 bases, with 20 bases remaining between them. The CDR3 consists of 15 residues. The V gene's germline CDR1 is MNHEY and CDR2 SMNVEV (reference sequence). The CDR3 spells CASRMEGRSFWELFF. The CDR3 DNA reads TGTGCCAGCAGGATGGAGGGTAGGAGCTTCTGGGAGCTGTTTTTT.

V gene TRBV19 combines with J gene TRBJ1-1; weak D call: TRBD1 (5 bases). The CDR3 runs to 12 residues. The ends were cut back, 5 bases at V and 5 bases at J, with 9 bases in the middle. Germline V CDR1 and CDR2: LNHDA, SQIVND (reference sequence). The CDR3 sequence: CASSPQGTEAFF. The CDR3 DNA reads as TGTGCCAGTAGTCCTCAGGGAACTGAAGCTTTCTTT.

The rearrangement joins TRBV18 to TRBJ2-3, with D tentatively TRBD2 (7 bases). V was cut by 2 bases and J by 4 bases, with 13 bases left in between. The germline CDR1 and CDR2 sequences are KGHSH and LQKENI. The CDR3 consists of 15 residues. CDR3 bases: TGTGCCAGCTCACCATTGGGCGGGGGCCCAGATACGCAGTATTTT. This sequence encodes CASSPLGGGPDTQYF.

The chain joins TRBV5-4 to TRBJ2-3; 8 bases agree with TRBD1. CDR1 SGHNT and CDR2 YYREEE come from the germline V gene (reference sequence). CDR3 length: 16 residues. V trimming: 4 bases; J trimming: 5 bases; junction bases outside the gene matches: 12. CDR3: CASSQGRTGFGDTQYF. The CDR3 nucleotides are TGTGCCAGCAGCCAAGGACGGACAGGGTTTGGAGATACGCAGTATTTT. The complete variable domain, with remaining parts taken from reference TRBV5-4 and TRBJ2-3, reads ETGVTQSPTHLIKTRGQQVTLRCSSQSGHNTVSWYQQALGQGPQFIFQYYREEENGRGNFPPRFSGLQFPNYSSELNVNALELDDSALYLCASSQGRTGFGDTQYFGPGTRLTVL.

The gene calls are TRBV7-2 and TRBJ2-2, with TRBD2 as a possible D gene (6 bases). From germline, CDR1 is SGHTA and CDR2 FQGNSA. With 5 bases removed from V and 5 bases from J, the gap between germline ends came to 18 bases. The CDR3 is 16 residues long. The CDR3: CASSTRTPRGTGELFF. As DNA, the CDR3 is TGTGCCAGCAGCACCCGGACCCCCCGGGGGACCGGGGAGCTGTTTTTT.

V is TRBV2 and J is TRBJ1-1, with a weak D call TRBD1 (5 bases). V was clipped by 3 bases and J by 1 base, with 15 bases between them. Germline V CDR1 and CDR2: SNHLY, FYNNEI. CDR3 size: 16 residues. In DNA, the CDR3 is TGTGCCAGCAGTGAGCCTGGTACCGGGGGGAACACTGAAGCTTTCTTT. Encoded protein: CASSEPGTGGNTEAFF.

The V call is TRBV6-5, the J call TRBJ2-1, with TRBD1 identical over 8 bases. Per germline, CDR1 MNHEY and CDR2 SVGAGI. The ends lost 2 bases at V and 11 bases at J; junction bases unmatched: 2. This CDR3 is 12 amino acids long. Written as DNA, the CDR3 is TGTGCCAGCAGTTACGACAGGGGCAAGCAGTTCTTC. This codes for CASSYDRGKQFF.

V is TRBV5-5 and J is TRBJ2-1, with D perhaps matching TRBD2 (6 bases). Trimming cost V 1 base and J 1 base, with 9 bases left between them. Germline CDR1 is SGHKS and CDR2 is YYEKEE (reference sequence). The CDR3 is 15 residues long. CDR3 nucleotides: TGTGCCAGCAGCTTGCTACTAGCATCCTACAATGAGCAGTTCTTC. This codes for CASSLLLASYNEQFF.

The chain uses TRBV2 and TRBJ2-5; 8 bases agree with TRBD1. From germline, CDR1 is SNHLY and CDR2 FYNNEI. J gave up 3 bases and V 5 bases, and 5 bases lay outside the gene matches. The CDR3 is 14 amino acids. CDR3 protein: CASSKGTGEETQYF. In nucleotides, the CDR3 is TGTGCCAGCAGTAAGGGGACAGGAGAAGAGACCCAGTACTTC.

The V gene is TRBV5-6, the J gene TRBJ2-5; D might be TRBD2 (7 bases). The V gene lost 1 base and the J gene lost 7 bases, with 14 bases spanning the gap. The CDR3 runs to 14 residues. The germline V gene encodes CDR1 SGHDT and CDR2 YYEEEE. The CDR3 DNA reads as TGTGCCAGCAGCTTGTGGGAGGGGGTAGGGACCCAGTACTTC. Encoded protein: CASSLWEGVGTQYF.

CDR3 DNA: TGCGCCAGCAGCTTGGAACTAGCGGGAGACGGCGAGCAGTTCTTC. It specifies CASSLELAGDGEQFF. This chain links TRBV5-1 with TRBJ2-1; 11 bases line up with TRBD2. The ends lost 0 bases at V and 10 bases at J; junction bases unmatched: 6. Germline V CDR1 and CDR2: SGHRS, YFSETQ. The CDR3 is 15 residues long.

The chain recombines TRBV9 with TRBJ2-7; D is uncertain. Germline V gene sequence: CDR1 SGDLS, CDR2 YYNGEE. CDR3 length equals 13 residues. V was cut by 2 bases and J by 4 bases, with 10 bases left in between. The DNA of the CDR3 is TGTGCCAGCAGCGTCGAGCGCCTTTACGAGCAGTACTTC. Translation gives CASSVERLYEQYF.

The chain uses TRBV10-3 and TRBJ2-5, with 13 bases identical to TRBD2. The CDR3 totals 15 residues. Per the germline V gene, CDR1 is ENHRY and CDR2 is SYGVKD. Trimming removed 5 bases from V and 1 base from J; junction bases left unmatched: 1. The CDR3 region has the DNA TGTGCCATCAGTAGGACTAGCGGGAGCCAAGAGACCCAGTACTTC. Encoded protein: CAISRTSGSQETQYF.

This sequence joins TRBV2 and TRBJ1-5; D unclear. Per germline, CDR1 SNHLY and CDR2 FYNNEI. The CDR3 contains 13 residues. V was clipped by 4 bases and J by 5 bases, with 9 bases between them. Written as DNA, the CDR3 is TGTGCCAGCAGTGTACAGCTCCATCAGCCCCAGCATTTT. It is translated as CASSVQLHQPQHF.

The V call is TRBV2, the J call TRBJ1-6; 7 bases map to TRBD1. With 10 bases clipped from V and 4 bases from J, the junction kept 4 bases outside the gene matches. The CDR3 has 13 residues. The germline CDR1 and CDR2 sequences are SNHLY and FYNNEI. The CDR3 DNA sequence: TGTGCCACAGGACAGGCTTATAATTCACCCCTCCACTTT. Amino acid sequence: CATGQAYNSPLHF. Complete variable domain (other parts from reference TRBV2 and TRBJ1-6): EPEVTQTPSHQVTQMGQEVILRCVPISNHLYFYWYRQILGQKVEFLVSFYNNEISEKSEIFDDQFSVERPDGSNFTLKIRSTKLEDSAMYFCATGQAYNSPLHFGNGTRLTVT.

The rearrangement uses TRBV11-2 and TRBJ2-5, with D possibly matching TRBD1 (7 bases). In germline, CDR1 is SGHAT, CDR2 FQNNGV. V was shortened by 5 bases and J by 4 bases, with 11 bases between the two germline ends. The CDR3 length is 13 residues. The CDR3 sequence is CASSHRGGETQYF. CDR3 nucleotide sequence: TGTGCCAGCAGCCACAGGGGAGGAGAGACCCAGTACTTC.